The clone carrying this TCR beta chain was seen ten or more times. This sample stems from a study of CD8+CD57+ T cells in acquired aplastic anemia. Investigators profiled TCR beta VDJ and CDR3 from genomic DNA template. Using its own MiXCR run on the reads, TCRdb lists one record per CDR3 protein. This sample yields fewer than 250,000 distinct CDR3 sequences, of which less than 60% are seen a single time; 15% to 20% belongs to the top ten. V was shortened by 4 bases and J by 4 bases, with 11 bases between the two germline ends. Germline loops: CDR1 SGHRS, CDR2 YFSETQ. The CDR3 totals 13 residues. Sequencing involved patients with CD8+CD57+ cell expansion previously shown by flow cytometry. At the time of blood sampling, patients had not yet received any therapy.

The TCR comes from a human donor with aplastic anemia. Sequencing was performed on sorted CD4+, CD8+, or CD8+CD57+ T cells (not recorded which) from PBMCs. This chain uses TRBV5-1 with TRBJ2-5, with D tentatively TRBD1 (6 bases). The CDR3 reads CASSRTEGETQYF. Here the CDR3 DNA reads TGCGCCAGCAGCAGGACAGAGGGAGAGACCCAGTACTTC.